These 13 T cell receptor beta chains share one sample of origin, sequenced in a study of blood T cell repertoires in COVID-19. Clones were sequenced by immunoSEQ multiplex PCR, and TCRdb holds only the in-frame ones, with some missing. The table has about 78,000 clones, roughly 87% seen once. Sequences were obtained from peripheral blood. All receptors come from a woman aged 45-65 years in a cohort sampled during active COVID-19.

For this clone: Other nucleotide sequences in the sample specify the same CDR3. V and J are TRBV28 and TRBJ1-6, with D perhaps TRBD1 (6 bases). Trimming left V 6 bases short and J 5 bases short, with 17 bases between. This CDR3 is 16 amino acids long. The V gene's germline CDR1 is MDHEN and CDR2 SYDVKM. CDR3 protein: CASSPDRRPNNSPLHF. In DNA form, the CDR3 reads TGTGCCAGCAGCCCCGACAGGCGACCTAATAATTCACCCCTCCACTTT.

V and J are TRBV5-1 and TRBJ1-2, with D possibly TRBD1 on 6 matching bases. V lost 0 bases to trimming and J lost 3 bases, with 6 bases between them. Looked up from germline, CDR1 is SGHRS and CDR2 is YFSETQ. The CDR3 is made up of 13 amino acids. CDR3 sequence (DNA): TGCGCCAGCAGCTTGGAGGGGGACTATGGCTACACCTTC. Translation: CASSLEGDYGYTF.

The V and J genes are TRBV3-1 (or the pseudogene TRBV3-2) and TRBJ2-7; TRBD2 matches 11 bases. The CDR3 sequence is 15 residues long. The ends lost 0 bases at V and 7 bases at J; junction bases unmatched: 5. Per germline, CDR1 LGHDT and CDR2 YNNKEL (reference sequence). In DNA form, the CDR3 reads TGTGCCAGCAGCCAAGATAGCGGGGGGGTGAGGGAGCAGTACTTC. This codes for CASSQDSGGVREQYF.

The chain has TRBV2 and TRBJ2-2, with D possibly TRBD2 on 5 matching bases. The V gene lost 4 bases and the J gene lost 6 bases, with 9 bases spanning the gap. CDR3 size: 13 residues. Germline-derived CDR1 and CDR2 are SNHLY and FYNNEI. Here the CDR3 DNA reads TGTGCCAGCAGTGTAGGAGGAGCCGGGGAGCTGTTTTTT. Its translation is CASSVGGAGELFF.

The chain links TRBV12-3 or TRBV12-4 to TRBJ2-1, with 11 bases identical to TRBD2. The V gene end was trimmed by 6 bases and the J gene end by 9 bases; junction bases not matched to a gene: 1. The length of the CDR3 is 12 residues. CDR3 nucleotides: TGTGCCAGCAGGGGGACTAGCGGTGAGCAGTTCTTC. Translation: CASRGTSGEQFF.

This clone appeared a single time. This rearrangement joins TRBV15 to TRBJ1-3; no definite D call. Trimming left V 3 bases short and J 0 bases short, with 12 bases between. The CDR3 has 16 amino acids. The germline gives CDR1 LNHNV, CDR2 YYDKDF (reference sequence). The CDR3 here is CATSSPTGSSGNTIYF. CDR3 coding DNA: TGTGCCACCAGCAGCCCGACCGGGAGCTCTGGAAACACCATATATTTT.

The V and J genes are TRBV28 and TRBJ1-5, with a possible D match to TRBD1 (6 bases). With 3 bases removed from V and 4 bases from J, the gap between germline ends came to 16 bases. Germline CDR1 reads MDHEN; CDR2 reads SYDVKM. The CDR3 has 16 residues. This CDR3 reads CASSLSWTVANQPQHF. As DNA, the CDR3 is TGTGCCAGCAGTTTGTCTTGGACAGTGGCTAATCAGCCCCAGCATTTT.

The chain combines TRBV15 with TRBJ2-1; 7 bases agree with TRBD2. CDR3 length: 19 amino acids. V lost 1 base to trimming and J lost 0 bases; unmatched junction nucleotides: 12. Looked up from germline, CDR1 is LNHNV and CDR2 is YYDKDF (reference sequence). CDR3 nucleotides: TGTGCCACCAGCAGAGCAGCGGGACTCGGCTATAGCTCCTACAATGAGCAGTTCTTC. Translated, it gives CATSRAAGLGYSSYNEQFF.

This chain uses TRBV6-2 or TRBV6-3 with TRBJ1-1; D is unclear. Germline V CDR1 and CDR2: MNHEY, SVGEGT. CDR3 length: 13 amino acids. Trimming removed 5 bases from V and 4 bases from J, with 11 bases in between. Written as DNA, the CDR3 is TGTGCCAGCAGTGACACGTACCTCACTGAAGCTTTCTTT. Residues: CASSDTYLTEAFF.

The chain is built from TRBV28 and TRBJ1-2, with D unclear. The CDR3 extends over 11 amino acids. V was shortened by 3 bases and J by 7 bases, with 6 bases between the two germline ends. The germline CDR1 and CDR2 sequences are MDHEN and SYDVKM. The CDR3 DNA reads TGTGCCAGCAGTTTCTTCGGTGGCTACACCTTC. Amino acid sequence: CASSFFGGYTF.

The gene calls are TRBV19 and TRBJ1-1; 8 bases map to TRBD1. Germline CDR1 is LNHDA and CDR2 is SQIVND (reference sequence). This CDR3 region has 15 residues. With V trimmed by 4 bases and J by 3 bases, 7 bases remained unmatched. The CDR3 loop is CASSKGQERDTEAFF. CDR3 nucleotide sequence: TGTGCCAGTAGTAAGGGACAGGAACGGGACACTGAAGCTTTCTTT. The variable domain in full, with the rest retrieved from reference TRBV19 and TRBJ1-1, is DGGITQSPKYLFRKEGQNVTLSCEQNLNHDAMYWYRQDPGQGLRLIYYSQIVNDFQKGDIAEGYSVSREKKESFPLTVTSAQKNPTAFYLCASSKGQERDTEAFFGQGTRLTVV.

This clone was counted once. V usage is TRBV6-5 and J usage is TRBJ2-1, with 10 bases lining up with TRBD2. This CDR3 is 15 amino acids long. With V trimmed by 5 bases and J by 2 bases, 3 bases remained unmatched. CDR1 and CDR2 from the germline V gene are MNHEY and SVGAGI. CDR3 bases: TGTGCCAGCAGTCTAGCGGGAGTAACCTACAATGAGCAGTTCTTC. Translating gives CASSLAGVTYNEQFF.

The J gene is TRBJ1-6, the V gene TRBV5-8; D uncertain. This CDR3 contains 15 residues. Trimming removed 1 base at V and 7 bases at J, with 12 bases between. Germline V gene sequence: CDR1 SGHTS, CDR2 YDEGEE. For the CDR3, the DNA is TGTGCCAGCAGCTTGTCAGGCAGGCACAATTCACCCCTCCACTTT. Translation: CASSLSGRHNSPLHF.